A selection of T cell receptor beta chains follows, all from one sample in a study of cytomegalovirus exposure and HLA in healthy donors. The repertoire was sequenced with immunoSEQ multiplex PCR; TCRdb's copy has only in-frame clones and lacks some. Of about 130,000 clones in the sample, roughly 63% were seen once. Sequencing was carried out using PBMCs. Receptors originate from a man aged 25 to 40 in good health and CMV-seropositive. CDR3s include the opening cysteine and the closing phenylalanine or tryptophan. D genes are given only for firm matches. Size values are once, few and many counts, or a class for expanded clones, and some rows have none.

j_call clone_size v_call d_call cdr3_aa cdr3_nt
TRBJ1-1 NA TRBV2 NA CASSEAEDTEAFF TGTGCCAGCAGTGAAGCGGAGGACACTGAAGCTTTCTTT
TRBJ1-5 NA TRBV5-5 TRBD1 CASSLWDSPFSPQHF TGTGCCAGCAGCTTGTGGGACAGCCCCTTTTCCCCCCAGCATTTT
TRBJ2-1 few TRBV5-4 TRBD2 CASSSGAGLAGRNEQFF TGTGCCAGCAGCTCGGGTGCCGGACTAGCGGGAAGGAATGAGCAGTTCTTC
TRBJ1-6 once TRBV19 NA CASSSQTAFDSPLHF TGTGCCAGTAGTTCCCAGACAGCATTTGATTCACCCCTCCACTTT
TRBJ1-1 NA TRBV4-3 NA CASSQGQGWNHGAFF TGCGCCAGCAGCCAAGGTCAGGGGTGGAACCACGGAGCTTTCTTT
TRBJ2-1 NA TRBV5-1 TRBD2 CASSLLAGTPYNEQFF TGCGCCAGCAGCTTACTAGCGGGGACCCCCTACAATGAGCAGTTCTTC
TRBJ2-7 NA TRBV15 TRBD1 CATSSGGQGPSYEQYF TGTGCCACCAGCAGTGGAGGACAGGGGCCCTCCTACGAGCAGTACTTC
TRBJ2-7 NA TRBV5-8 TRBD1 CASSLGGTGGIYEQYF TGTGCCAGCAGCTTGGGGGGGACAGGGGGTATCTACGAGCAGTACTTC
TRBJ2-1 NA TRBV19 TRBD2 CASSIAGGNMYNEQFF TGTGCCAGTAGTATTGCGGGAGGTAATATGTACAATGAGCAGTTCTTC
TRBJ2-5 NA TRBV5-6 NA CASSLTIQETQYF TGTGCCAGCAGCTTGACAATTCAAGAGACCCAGTACTTC
TRBJ2-1 NA TRBV5-6 TRBD2 CASSLVGRGYNEQFF TGTGCCAGCAGCTTGGTCGGGCGGGGGTACAATGAGCAGTTCTTC
TRBJ1-2 few TRBV5-1 TRBD1 CASSLGASGTGLSYGYTF TGCGCCAGCAGCTTGGGGGCCTCCGGGACAGGTTTAAGCTATGGCTACACCTTC
TRBJ2-7 NA TRBV10-3 NA CAISGYSGSYEQYF TGTGCCATCAGTGGCTACAGTGGATCCTACGAGCAGTACTTC
TRBJ2-1 NA TRBV6-5 NA CASSYRGEQFF TGTGCCAGCAGTTACAGGGGGGAGCAGTTCTTC
TRBJ1-2 NA TRBV4-3 NA CASSQDWTESNYGYTF TGCGCCAGCAGCCAAGATTGGACAGAAAGTAACTATGGCTACACCTTC
TRBJ1-3 NA TRBV19 NA CASSENSGNTIYF TGTGCCAGTAGTGAGAACTCTGGAAACACCATATATTTT
TRBJ2-1 NA TRBV11-2 NA CASSLAGVSYNEQFF TGTGCCAGCAGCTTAGCGGGAGTCTCCTACAATGAGCAGTTCTTC
TRBJ2-1 NA TRBV11-1 NA CASSRRGYNEQFF TGTGCCAGCAGCCGTCGGGGGTACAATGAGCAGTTCTTC
TRBJ2-7 once TRBV25-1 TRBD1 CASTLIGRGPHEQYF TGTGCCAGCACCCTTATCGGCAGGGGGCCCCACGAGCAGTACTTC
TRBJ2-1 NA TRBV27 NA CASSPLSGSVNEQFF TGTGCCAGCAGTCCCCTGAGTGGTTCGGTCAATGAGCAGTTCTTC
TRBJ2-1 NA TRBV5-4 NA CASTLGGSYNEQFF TGTGCCAGCACCCTGGGGGGCTCCTACAATGAGCAGTTCTTC
TRBJ2-1 few TRBV27 TRBD2 CASSPALTSGMNEQFF TGTGCCAGCAGTCCGGCCCTGACTAGCGGGATGAATGAGCAGTTCTTC
TRBJ2-7 NA TRBV6-1 NA CASSAGRGGLEQYF TGTGCCAGCAGCGCCGGACGTGGCGGGCTCGAGCAGTACTTC
TRBJ2-3 NA TRBV5-4 TRBD2 CASSGVGTSGYTDTQYF TGTGCCAGCAGCGGGGTCGGGACTAGCGGGTACACAGATACGCAGTATTTT
TRBJ2-7 NA TRBV7-9 NA CASSFRGISYEQYF TGTGCCAGCAGCTTTCGCGGGATCTCCTACGAGCAGTACTTC
TRBJ1-4 few TRBV30 NA CAWSVRWAPGETNEKLFF TGTGCCTGGAGTGTAAGATGGGCTCCGGGAGAAACTAATGAAAAACTGTTTTTT
TRBJ2-1 NA TRBV12-5 TRBD2 CASGLAGGRNEQFF TGTGCTAGTGGACTAGCGGGAGGGCGGAATGAGCAGTTCTTC
TRBJ1-1 NA TRBV4-3 NA CASSQDVFPERGDTEAFF TGCGCCAGCAGCCAAGATGTTTTCCCCGAGCGGGGCGACACTGAAGCTTTCTTT
TRBJ2-3 few TRBV6-4 NA CASSDSVQGTDTQYF TGTGCCAGCAGTGACTCGGTGCAGGGCACAGATACGCAGTATTTT
TRBJ1-1 NA TRBV5-1 TRBD1 CASSLRGTGGDTEAFF TGCGCCAGCAGCTTGAGGGGGACAGGGGGAGACACTGAAGCTTTCTTT
TRBJ2-1 NA TRBV9 TRBD2 CASSPRLAGANEQFF TGTGCCAGCAGCCCCCGACTAGCGGGAGCAAATGAGCAGTTCTTC
TRBJ2-3 once TRBV5-6 NA CASSLLYADTSTDTQYF TGTGCCAGCAGCTTGCTCTACGCGGACACTAGCACAGATACGCAGTATTTT
TRBJ2-2 NA TRBV6-6 NA CASSYLFGELFF TGTGCCAGCAGTTACTTATTCGGGGAGCTGTTTTTT
TRBJ1-4 few TRBV6-6 TRBD1 CASRLQGALDEKLFF TGTGCCAGCAGATTACAGGGGGCGTTAGATGAAAAACTGTTTTTT
TRBJ1-1 NA TRBV6-5 TRBD1 CASTRTGGTEAFF TGTGCCAGCACAAGGACAGGGGGCACTGAAGCTTTCTTT
TRBJ2-7 NA TRBV28 NA CASSFVGSSYEQYF TGTGCCAGCAGTTTCGTAGGGAGCTCCTACGAGCAGTACTTC
TRBJ1-1 few TRBV6-6 NA CASSYSGQSEAFF TGTGCCAGCAGTTACTCTGGACAGTCTGAAGCTTTCTTT
TRBJ1-3 NA TRBV27 NA CASSSLGEGTASGNTIYF TGTGCCAGCAGTTCCTTAGGGGAGGGGACCGCGTCTGGAAACACCATATATTTT
TRBJ1-2 NA TRBV6-5 TRBD1 CATLGQDVRGYTF TGTGCCACCTTGGGACAGGATGTAAGGGGCTACACCTTC
TRBJ1-5 few TRBV7-8 NA CASSFNQAWPQHF TGTGCCAGCAGCTTTAATCAGGCGTGGCCCCAGCATTTT
TRBJ1-4 NA TRBV5-6 TRBD1 CASTETGGYDEKLFF TGTGCCAGCACCGAAACAGGGGGCTACGATGAAAAACTGTTTTTT